The present TCR beta chain was sequenced within a study of blood T cell repertoires in COVID-19. The CDR3 is 16 amino acids. V was cut by 1 base and J by 0 bases, with 12 bases left in between. Germline V gene data show CDR1 as LNHDA and CDR2 as SQIVND (reference sequence). Under the authors' procedure: Amplification with reference gene primers provided the estimates of nucleated cell counts. Only in-frame clones appear in the TCRdb table, and some are missing; sequencing was by immunoSEQ multiplex PCR. V and J calls and clone size are copied from that table; D and trimming were computed from the DNA. The profile shows about 250,000 clones, about 83% of them singletons.

Specimen: peripheral blood. The receptor comes from a human donor in a cohort sampled during active COVID-19. The chain combines TRBV19 with TRBJ1-1, with D maybe TRBD1 (5 bases). The CDR3 spells CASSIVSQGLNTEAFF. In nucleotides, the CDR3 is TGTGCCAGTAGTATAGTTTCCCAGGGCCTGAACACTGAAGCTTTCTTT.